The 29 T cell receptor beta chains presented below share a single source sample, sequenced in a study of shared clonotypes between healthy human individuals. Naive CD8 populations comprised CD45RO-negative cells positively selected for CCR7, excluding terminally differentiated effector memory CD45RA+ cells. The data were produced by immunoSEQ multiplex PCR, yet TCRdb's version contains in-frame clones alone and is incomplete. The top ten clones hold around 1.7% of a sample with about 2.1 million clones, about 93% of them seen once. Material for sequencing was naive CD8+ T cells from PBMCs. These receptors were taken from a man aged 18-30 years in good health. Some clones in this sample may be carry-over from other donors' samples.

J is TRBJ2-7 and V is TRBV11-1; D is tentatively TRBD1 or TRBD2 (5 bases each). CDR3 length: 15 amino acids. Germline-derived CDR1 and CDR2 are SGHAT and FQDESV (reference sequence). V lost 4 bases and J lost 3, with 16 bases in between. The CDR3 DNA reads as TGTGCCAGCAGCTCGCGTCAGGGACGTAGCTACGAGCAGTACTTC. Translated: CASSSRQGRSYEQYF.

This clone was detected once. CDR3 sequence: CASSLAGVRTDTQYF. The CDR3 DNA sequence: TGTGCCAGCAGCTTGGCGGGAGTTAGGACAGATACGCAGTATTTT. The rearrangement links TRBV7-8 to TRBJ2-3; 7 bases are shared with TRBD2. The germline V gene has CDR1 SGHVS and CDR2 FQNEAQ. This CDR3 is 15 amino acids long. After removal of 3 bases from V and 3 bases from J, the junction contained 6 bases not matched to a gene.

The chain has TRBV30 and TRBJ2-4, with D tentatively TRBD2 (5 bases). This CDR3 comprises 13 residues. The V end was cut by 4 bases, the J end by 7 bases, with 14 bases between. Germline-derived CDR1 and CDR2 are GTSNPN and SVGIG (reference sequence). CDR3 DNA: TGTGCCTGGACCCCCGGGTCGGGGAACATTCAGTACTTC. Amino acids: CAWTPGSGNIQYF.

This rearrangement joins TRBV6-1 to TRBJ2-1; 11 bases agree with TRBD2. Trimming cost V 1 base and J 4 bases; bases outside gene matches: 9. Germline CDR1 is MNHNS and CDR2 is SASEGT. The CDR3 totals 18 residues. This chain's CDR3 is CASSEEGLAGGPYNEQFF. For the CDR3, the DNA is TGTGCCAGCAGTGAAGAGGGGTTAGCGGGAGGGCCGTACAATGAGCAGTTCTTC.

The chain links TRBV5-4 to TRBJ1-1, with TRBD1 identical over 8 bases. CDR1 is SGHNT and CDR2 is YYREEE in the germline V gene (reference sequence). This CDR3 contains 14 residues. Trimming at V came to 4 bases and at J to 7 bases, leaving 9 bases not matched to a gene. The CDR3 DNA follows: TGTGCCAGCAGCGGAGGACAGGGCGATCATGAAGCTTTCTTT. Encoded protein: CASSGGQGDHEAFF.

The chain combines TRBV19 with TRBJ1-2, with a weak D call TRBD1 (6 bases). Between the trimmed V and J ends, which lost 7 bases and 5 bases, there was a span of 17 bases. Germline V lookup: CDR1 LNHDA, CDR2 SQIVND (reference sequence). This CDR3 has 14 residues. CDR3 sequence (DNA): TGTGCCAGTAACCAGGGGCTGAGTAGGTATGGCTACACCTTC. This codes for CASNQGLSRYGYTF.

The rearrangement links TRBV28 to TRBJ2-2; either TRBD1 or TRBD2 may fit D (6 bases each). In germline, CDR1 is MDHEN, CDR2 SYDVKM. V lost 1 base and J 4 bases, leaving 10 bases between the germline ends. This CDR3 contains 15 residues. Here the CDR3 DNA reads TGTGCCAGCAGTTTATTGTCGGGGGCCACCGGGGAGCTGTTTTTT. This translates into CASSLLSGATGELFF.

The chain uses TRBV4-3 and TRBJ2-5; D assignment may be TRBD1 or TRBD2 (5 bases each). V lost 4 bases, J lost 2 bases, and 14 bases lay in between. The germline CDR1 and CDR2 sequences are LGHNA and YSLEER. This CDR3 has 15 amino acids. The CDR3 DNA reads as TGCGCCAGCAGCCCTTTTTCCGGGGCGCAAGAGACCCAGTACTTC. Protein sequence: CASSPFSGAQETQYF.

The rearrangement links TRBV9 to TRBJ2-7; 8 bases match TRBD2. This CDR3 region has 15 residues. V dropped 3 bases and J dropped 0; count of bases not matched to a gene: 5. The germline CDR1 and CDR2 sequences are SGDLS and YYNGEE. Here the CDR3 DNA reads TGTGCCAGCAGCGAAAGCGGGAGCAGCTCCTACGAGCAGTACTTC. This codes for CASSESGSSSYEQYF.

The V call is TRBV6-1, the J call TRBJ1-2; 7 bases line up with TRBD1. The CDR3 has 16 amino acids. The ends lost 4 bases at V and 0 bases at J; junction bases unmatched: 8. Germline V lookup: CDR1 MNHNS, CDR2 SASEGT. CDR3 in DNA: TGTGCCAGCAGTGGGGCAGGGGGGACGACTAACTATGGCTACACCTTC. It encodes CASSGAGGTTNYGYTF.

The CDR3 sequence is CASSFGGRRGEQFF. The CDR3, as DNA: TGTGCCAGCAGTTTCGGCGGGAGACGGGGTGAGCAGTTCTTC. The V gene is TRBV27, the J gene TRBJ2-1, with 7 bases lining up with TRBD2. J lost 9 bases, V lost 3 bases, and 8 bases had no gene match. The germline gives CDR1 MNHEY, CDR2 SMNVEV (reference sequence). This CDR3 is built from 14 residues.

This sequence joins TRBV7-9 and TRBJ2-5; 8 nucleotides match TRBD2. The CDR3 is 15 residues long. Germline CDR1 SEHNR, CDR2 FQNEAQ (reference sequence). The V and J ends lost 2 bases and 3 bases, in that order; junction bases with no gene match: 5. CDR3 in amino acids: CASSLPPGLEETQYF. As DNA, the CDR3 is TGTGCCAGCAGCTTACCCCCGGGACTAGAAGAGACCCAGTACTTC.

The chain uses TRBV28 and TRBJ2-3; a weak D match, TRBD1 (6 bases). V lost 2 bases, J lost 1 base, and 10 bases lay in between. Per the germline V gene, CDR1 is MDHEN and CDR2 is SYDVKM. CDR3 length: 15 residues. The CDR3 loop is CASSLTGLGTDTQYF. The DNA for the CDR3 is TGTGCCAGCAGTTTAACAGGGTTGGGCACAGATACGCAGTATTTT. The full variable domain, rest sourced from reference TRBV28 and TRBJ2-3, is DVKVTQSSRYLVKRTGEKVFLECVQDMDHENMFWYRQDPGLGLRLIYFSYDVKMKEKGDIPEGYSVSREKKERFSLILESASTNQTSMYLCASSLTGLGTDTQYFGPGTRLTVL.

The chain is built from TRBV4-2 and TRBJ2-6; 8 bases align to TRBD1. Per germline, CDR1 LGHNA and CDR2 YNFKEQ. The CDR3 consists of 17 residues. J gave up 4 bases and V 5 bases, and 10 bases lay outside the gene matches. The CDR3 DNA is TGTGCCAGCAGCGATTCCCCAGGGGGCGAGGGGGCCAACGTCCTGACTTTC. Its translation is CASSDSPGGEGANVLTF.

The rearrangement joins TRBV7-3 to TRBJ2-2; D remains ambiguous. V lost 7 bases and J 3 bases, leaving 12 bases between the germline ends. Germline CDR1 and CDR2: SGHTA and FQGTGA. CDR3 size: 14 residues. The CDR3, as DNA: TGTGCCAGCACCCCGGCGGAACACACCGGGGAGCTGTTTTTT. Its translation is CASTPAEHTGELFF.

A word on this clone: The sample holds other DNA sequences that translate to the same CDR3. The chain combines TRBV6-5 with TRBJ1-1; D perhaps matches TRBD1 (5 bases). This CDR3 is built from 13 residues. V was clipped by 0 bases and J by 4 bases, with 6 bases between them. Germline V gene lookup returns CDR1 MNHEY and CDR2 SVGAGI. The CDR3 bases are TGTGCCAGCAGTTACTCTGGGGGCACTGAAGCTTTCTTT. This encodes CASSYSGGTEAFF.

The rearrangement joins TRBV9 to TRBJ2-1; possibly TRBD2 for D (6 bases). The V and J ends lost 2 bases and 5 bases respectively, with 17 bases between them. There are 16 residues in the CDR3. Germline V gives CDR1 SGDLS, CDR2 YYNGEE. CDR3 residues: CASSVEGLRDNNEQFF. In nucleotides, the CDR3 is TGTGCCAGCAGCGTGGAGGGACTTCGAGACAACAATGAGCAGTTCTTC.

The chain recombines TRBV11-2 with TRBJ2-1; TRBD2 matches 9 bases. Trimming removed 5 bases from V and 4 bases from J; junction bases left unmatched: 6. CDR3 length: 15 residues. CDR1 SGHAT and CDR2 FQNNGV come from the germline V gene. CDR3: CASSLGLAFYNEQFF. CDR3 nucleotide sequence: TGTGCCAGCAGCCTCGGACTAGCGTTTTACAATGAGCAGTTCTTC.

The gene calls are TRBV30 and TRBJ2-7, with 9 bases fitting TRBD2. This CDR3 has 14 residues. Per the germline V gene, CDR1 is GTSNPN and CDR2 is SVGIG (reference sequence). Trimming removed 5 bases from V and 1 base from J; junction bases left unmatched: 6. The CDR3 sequence: CAWSGTSRSYEQYF. The CDR3 nucleotides read TGTGCCTGGTCCGGGACTAGCCGTTCCTACGAGCAGTACTTC.

J is TRBJ2-7 and V is TRBV9; D unresolved. V was clipped by 0 bases and J by 0 bases, with 13 bases between them. Germline V CDR1 and CDR2: SGDLS, YYNGEE. This CDR3 is 16 amino acids long. The CDR3 DNA sequence: TGTGCCAGCAGCGTAGATTTGGGGATTAACTCCTACGAGCAGTACTTC. Translated, it gives CASSVDLGINSYEQYF. Drawing the rest from reference TRBV9 and TRBJ2-7, the complete variable domain is DSGVTQTPKHLITATGQRVTLRCSPRSGDLSVYWYQQSLDQGLQFLIQYYNGEERAKGNILERFSAQQFPDLHSELNLSSLELGDSALYFCASSVDLGINSYEQYFGPGTRLTVT.

Notes on this clone: Other nucleotide sequences in the sample specify the same CDR3. The CDR3 coding sequence is TGTGCCAGCAGTTTAAGCACTGGGGAGCTGTTTTTT. Residues: CASSLSTGELFF. This chain links TRBV27 with TRBJ2-2, with D unresolved. This CDR3 has 12 amino acids. CDR1 is MNHEY and CDR2 is SMNVEV in the germline V gene (reference sequence). Trimming took 2 bases from V and 8 from J, leaving 6 bases between them.

The chain joins TRBV27 to TRBJ2-1; 8 bases map to TRBD2. CDR3 length equals 17 residues. J lost 9 bases, V lost 6 bases, and 19 bases had no gene match. Germline assignment: CDR1 MNHEY and CDR2 SMNVEV (reference sequence). The CDR3 spells CASSPRLAWETRAEQFF. The CDR3 DNA follows: TGTGCCAGCAGCCCCCGACTAGCGTGGGAAACTCGAGCTGAGCAGTTCTTC.

V and J are TRBV5-4 and TRBJ1-5; D is undetermined. From germline, CDR1 is SGHNT and CDR2 YYREEE (reference sequence). The CDR3 extends over 15 amino acids. V lost 2 bases, J lost 4 bases, and 13 bases lay in between. The CDR3 bases are TGTGCCAGCAGCTTAGGTCCCCCGGGGAATCAGCCCCAGCATTTT. Translated, it gives CASSLGPPGNQPQHF.

The chain carries TRBV30 and TRBJ1-2; tentatively, D is TRBD1 (6 bases). The V gene lost 3 bases and the J gene lost 5 bases, with 19 bases spanning the gap. Germline V gene lookup returns CDR1 GTSNPN and CDR2 SVGIG (reference sequence). CDR3 length: 15 amino acids. The CDR3 bases are TGTGCCTGGAGCCTAGGACATCAGGGGATTTATGGCTACACCTTC. It yields the protein CAWSLGHQGIYGYTF.

This chain uses TRBV6-5 with TRBJ1-2; D is unresolved. Trimming took off 0 bases at V and 4 bases at J, with 9 bases between the two ends. This CDR3 comprises 14 residues. CDR1 is MNHEY, CDR2 SVGAGI, per germline. Here the CDR3 reads CASSYSMGIYGYTF. CDR3 coding DNA: TGTGCCAGCAGTTACTCGATGGGAATCTATGGCTACACCTTC.

This chain links TRBV4-3 with TRBJ2-6; D is ambiguous. Trimming pared 1 base from V and 2 bases from J, leaving 12 bases between. The germline V gene encodes CDR1 LGHNA and CDR2 YSLEER. The CDR3 extends over 17 amino acids. The CDR3 loop reads CASSQVEFSAGANVLTF. CDR3 in DNA: TGCGCCAGCAGCCAAGTGGAGTTCAGCGCTGGGGCCAACGTCCTGACTTTC.

In this sample, this clone turned up once. The J gene is TRBJ1-2, the V gene TRBV27; tentatively, D is TRBD1 (5 bases). In germline, CDR1 is MNHEY, CDR2 SMNVEV (reference sequence). The CDR3 runs 14 residues. Trimming stripped 6 bases from V and 4 bases from J, with 15 bases between. This CDR3 reads CASRPGVGFYGYTF. DNA of the CDR3: TGTGCCAGCAGGCCGGGGGTTGGATTCTATGGCTACACCTTC.

CDR3 nucleotide sequence: TGTGCCAGCAGCCCCCCGGGACGTCCTAAGTACTTC. Its protein product is CASSPPGRPKYF. V usage is TRBV28 and J usage is TRBJ2-5; D may correspond to TRBD1 or TRBD2 (5 bases each). Germline-derived CDR1 and CDR2 are MDHEN and SYDVKM. Trimming removed 6 bases at V and 12 bases at J, with 17 bases between. This CDR3 contains 12 residues.

The V gene is TRBV7-9, the J gene TRBJ1-2; TRBD1 aligns across 7 bases. The CDR3 has 15 amino acids. Germline CDR1 and CDR2: SEHNR and FQNEAQ (reference sequence). After removal of 4 bases from V and 8 bases from J, the junction contained 13 bases not matched to a gene. CDR3: CASSSHPGTARGYTF. CDR3 bases: TGTGCCAGCAGCTCTCACCCGGGGACAGCCCGGGGCTACACCTTC.